One and the same sample provided the 6 T cell receptor beta chains below, sequenced in a study of shared clonotypes between healthy human individuals. Data came from immunoSEQ multiplex PCR; TCRdb stores just in-frame clones and leaves some out. Among fewer than 3 million clones listed, approximately 90% were seen once. Input material: naive CD4+ T cells from PBMCs. Subset indicated: CD45RA+ positively selected. These receptor sequences come from a man in his late teens or twenties in good health. Some clones in this sample may be carry-over from other donors' samples.

This rearrangement joins TRBV30 to TRBJ1-2; D perhaps matches TRBD1 (6 bases). CDR3 length: 13 amino acids. Germline V gene lookup returns CDR1 GTSNPN and CDR2 SVGIG (reference sequence). With 2 bases removed from V and 8 bases from J, the gap between germline ends came to 15 bases. In DNA, the CDR3 is TGTGCCTGGAGTATAACAGGGCCTGGGGGCTACACCTTC. It codes for CAWSITGPGGYTF.

The rearrangement uses TRBV28 and TRBJ1-6; D is perhaps TRBD1 (5 bases). Trimming took 8 bases from V and 5 from J, leaving 13 bases between them. Germline V gene data show CDR1 as MDHEN and CDR2 as SYDVKM. CDR3 size: 14 residues. The CDR3 coding sequence is TGTGCCAGCGGGGCGGAGAGGGATAATTCACCCCTCCACTTT. Its protein product is CASGAERDNSPLHF.

The chain is built from TRBV6-5 and TRBJ1-2; tentatively, D is TRBD1 (5 bases). This CDR3 is 14 amino acids long. Germline V gene lookup returns CDR1 MNHEY and CDR2 SVGAGI. V dropped 5 bases and J dropped 1 base, with 11 bases sitting between them. This CDR3 is CASSPGTVNYGYTF. DNA of the CDR3: TGTGCCAGCAGTCCTGGGACTGTTAACTATGGCTACACCTTC.

The rearrangement links TRBV2 to TRBJ1-3; TRBD1 matches 7 bases. The germline gives CDR1 SNHLY, CDR2 FYNNEI. The CDR3 totals 16 residues. The V segment lost 6 bases and the J segment 0 bases; nucleotides outside the gene matches: 8. CDR3 amino acids: CASSGLGQYSGNTIYF. In DNA, the CDR3 is TGTGCCAGCAGCGGGCTGGGACAGTACTCTGGAAACACCATATATTTT.

This chain uses TRBV11-2 with TRBJ2-5, with a possible D match to TRBD2 (6 bases). Germline assignment: CDR1 SGHAT and CDR2 FQNNGV. This CDR3 has 15 amino acids. V was shortened by 5 bases and J by 1 base, with 14 bases between the two germline ends. For the CDR3, the DNA is TGTGCCAGCAGCGATTTCCTGGGGGGCCAAGAGACCCAGTACTTC. It encodes CASSDFLGGQETQYF.

The gene calls are TRBV7-6 and TRBJ2-3; 15 bases match TRBD2. Per germline, CDR1 SGHVS and CDR2 FNYEAQ. The CDR3 is 18 amino acids. The ends lost 5 bases at V and 0 bases at J; junction bases unmatched: 6. The DNA of the CDR3 is TGTGCCAGCAGCACCCCCGGGACTAGCGGGAGGAGCACAGATACGCAGTATTTT. Residues: CASSTPGTSGRSTDTQYF.